This T cell receptor (beta chain) stems from a study of blood T cell repertoires in COVID-19. For the study at large: The samples span acute and convalescent COVID-19 from the United States, Italy and Spain. Sources were T cells, B-cell-depleted T cells, or PBMCs; the material itself was cDNA or gDNA.

This CDR3 region has 15 residues. Deletions cut 5 bases from V and 3 bases from J, with 17 bases between. CDR1 and CDR2 from the germline V gene are SGHDT and YYEEEE. Study processing details: Quantification of nucleated cells was approximated via reference gene primer amplification. Sequenced by immunoSEQ multiplex PCR; TCRdb stores in-frame clones only, minus some. V and J calls plus clone size are reproduced from that table; the DNA served to infer D and trimming. The sample lists under 300,000 clones, approximately 88% occurring once. This clone is a singleton in its sample. Sequenced input: peripheral blood. The chain is built from TRBV5-6 and TRBJ1-1; D unclear. This TCR was recovered from a woman aged 30 to 39 with acute or convalescent COVID-19. CDR3 sequence (DNA): TGTGCCAGCAGGTATAACGGGGTAATGGACACTGAAGCTTTCTTT. Translated: CASRYNGVMDTEAFF.